This TCR beta chain was retrieved from a study of CD8+CD57+ T cells in acquired aplastic anemia (dated by TCRdb to 2017 to 2018). Describing the broader study: Extracted DNA from sorted CD4+ and CD8+ cells averaged about 3 ug, ranging from roughly 0.2 to 30 ug. An average of approximately 10 million reads for CD4+ cells and approximately 12 million reads for CD8+ cells was obtained from healthy donor samples. Results the study describes overall, beyond this receptor: Approximately 31 CD8+ CDR3 sequences were found in both patients and controls but appeared to be highly expressed in patients and within the immunodominant clones of the patients. CD8+ Simpson's diversity did not differ significantly between patients and healthy controls (P=0.060).

Genomic DNA served as template for TCR beta VDJ combination and CDR3 sequence profiling. An Illumina HiSeq 2000 was used for TCR repertoire sequencing. In the source study's methods: Repertoires were assessed using TRBV/TRBJ rearrangement plots, CDR3 size and DJ length profiles, and Simpson's diversity index. Whichever DNA sequence was most abundant in the deep sequencing data was defined as the immunodominant clone. CDR3 amino acid sequences were checked for sharing across subjects and were also compared against the VDJdb database and published repertoires. The raw public data were reprocessed by TCRdb itself: fastp quality trimming at Q25, MiXCR clonotype calling, in-frame beta chains only. Entries that share a CDR3 protein sequence are merged under the most common genes and DNA. TCRdb's processing, not the authors' own work, is the source of the V and J calls. The sample yields some 220,000 distinct CDR3 sequences; approximately 35% were counted once. The top ten hold roughly 1.1% of the sample.

In this study, sorted CD4+ and CD8+ T cells from the blood of healthy subjects and of severe aplastic anemia patients had their TCR repertoires deep-sequenced. Ficoll-Paque density gradient centrifugation was used to isolate peripheral blood mononuclear cells. Before DNA extraction, CD4+ and CD8+ T cells were sorted by FACS or by magnetic beads. The CDR3 spans 14 residues, from the cysteine through the phenylalanine. The kept DNA is CDR3 alone, 42 bases in frame from the first base. Based on the germline V gene, the CDR1 and CDR2 sequences are KGHDR and SFDVKD. V sheds 6 bases and J sheds 2 bases, leaving 12 bases between their ends. Concerning this clonotype: Its antigen has not been determined. Per-base qualities were not stored, and no clone one base away is much larger.

The rearranged segments are TRBV24-1 and TRBJ2-5, and possibly TRBD2, on 6 matching bases. The material sequenced was sorted CD4+, CD8+, or CD8+CD57+ T cells (not recorded which) from PBMCs. The receptor was derived from a human donor in good health, serving as a control. The CDR3 reads as follows: CATSSWRVQETQYF. The nucleotide sequence is given as TGTGCCACCAGTTCTTGGAGGGTTCAAGAGACCCAGTACTTC.